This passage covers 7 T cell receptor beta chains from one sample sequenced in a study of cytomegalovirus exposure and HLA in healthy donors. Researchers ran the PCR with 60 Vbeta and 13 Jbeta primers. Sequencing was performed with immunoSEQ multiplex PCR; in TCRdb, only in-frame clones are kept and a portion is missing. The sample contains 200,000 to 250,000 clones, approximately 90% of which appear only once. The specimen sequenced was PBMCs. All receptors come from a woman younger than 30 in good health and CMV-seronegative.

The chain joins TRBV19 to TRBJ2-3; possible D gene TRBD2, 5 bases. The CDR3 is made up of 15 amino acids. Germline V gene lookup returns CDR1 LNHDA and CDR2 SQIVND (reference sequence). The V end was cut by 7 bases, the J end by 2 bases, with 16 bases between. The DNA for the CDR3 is TGTGCCAGTACCCTCGGGGTGACCTCCACAGATACGCAGTATTTT. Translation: CASTLGVTSTDTQYF.

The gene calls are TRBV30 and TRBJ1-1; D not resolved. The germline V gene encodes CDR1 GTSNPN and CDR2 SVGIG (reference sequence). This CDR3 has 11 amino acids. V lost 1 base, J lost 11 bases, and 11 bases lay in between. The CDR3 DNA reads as TGTGCCTGGAGTGACTTGGTTCTGGCTTTCTTT. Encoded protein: CAWSDLVLAFF.

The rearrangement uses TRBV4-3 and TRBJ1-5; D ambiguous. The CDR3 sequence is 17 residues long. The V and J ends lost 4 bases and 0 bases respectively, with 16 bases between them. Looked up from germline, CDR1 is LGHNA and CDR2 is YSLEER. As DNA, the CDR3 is TGCGCCAGCAGCCCAGAACCCCCAGGCAATAGCAATCAGCCCCAGCATTTT. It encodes CASSPEPPGNSNQPQHF.

The CDR3 spells CASRAGGPNYGYTF. The CDR3 bases are TGTGCCAGCAGGGCAGGGGGCCCGAACTATGGCTACACCTTC. The gene calls are TRBV7-9 and TRBJ1-2, with 8 bases fitting TRBD1. The CDR3 has 14 amino acids. The junction had 5 bases not matched to a gene; V was cut back by 6 bases and J by 2 bases. CDR1 and CDR2 from the germline V gene are SEHNR and FQNEAQ (reference sequence).

The DNA of the CDR3 is TGCAGCGTTGACGGGCTAGCGGCCCAAGAGACCCAGTACTTC. This translates into CSVDGLAAQETQYF. The chain recombines TRBV29-1 with TRBJ2-5, with 7 positions matching TRBD2. Trimming took 3 bases from V and 1 from J; bases not matched to a gene: 5. The CDR3 covers 14 residues. From germline, CDR1 is SQVTM and CDR2 ANQGSEA.

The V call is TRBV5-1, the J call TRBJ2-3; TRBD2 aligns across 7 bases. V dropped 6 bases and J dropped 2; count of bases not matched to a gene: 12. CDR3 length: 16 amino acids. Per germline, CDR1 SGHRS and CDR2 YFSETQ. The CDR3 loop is CASTTAASGYTDTQYF. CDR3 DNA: TGCGCCAGCACCACGGCGGCTAGCGGCTACACAGATACGCAGTATTTT.

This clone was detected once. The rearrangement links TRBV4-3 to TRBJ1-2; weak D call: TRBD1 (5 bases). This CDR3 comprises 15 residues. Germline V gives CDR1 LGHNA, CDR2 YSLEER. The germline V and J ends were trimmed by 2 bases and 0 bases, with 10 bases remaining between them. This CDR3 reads CASSQYRNSNYGYTF. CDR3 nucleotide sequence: TGCGCCAGCAGCCAATACAGGAACTCTAACTATGGCTACACCTTC.